Reported below is one TCR beta chain. Its target antigen remains unknown. One base away there is no much larger clone; base qualities are not given. The library was generated by the immunoSEQ multiplex PCR assay. On the authors' methods: A statistical classification framework was built for diagnosing cytomegalovirus status from the catalog of TCR beta chain sequences. The source is immuneACCESS, and TCRdb retained only in-frame sequences with V and J called. Part of the clones is not carried over; for the studies checked, unresolved V genes explain less than half of this, and the remainder is unexplained. V and J calls and clone size are those listed in that table; D and trimming were worked out from the DNA. This sample gives 200,000 or so clones in total; roughly 80% of them show up just once. The ten top clones hold over 5.5% of the sample. This sample is drawn from a study of cytomegalovirus exposure and HLA in healthy donors (dated by TCRdb to 2016 to 2017). The study in broad terms: According to a later analysis, one platform produced both the roughly 110 validation repertoires and the 720 or so repertoires of the first cohort. The study aimed to test whether cataloging public T cell receptors could reveal signatures of past pathogen exposure. Along with the roughly 710-subject first cohort, a separate validation cohort of around 120 different subjects was used. High-throughput TCR immunosequencing, statistical association of individual TCRs with disease status, and machine learning were combined to predict cytomegalovirus infection status.

The donors belonged to the validation cohort of around 130 subjects, which was separate from the roughly 700-subject first cohort. Results the study describes overall, beyond this receptor: In vitro tests confirmed that a few of the cytomegalovirus-associated TCR beta chains recognize cytomegalovirus antigens. According to the authors, the approach could potentially be generalized to other disease states and immunological phenotypes. Most TCR sequences were seen in very few donors, while some public TCRs were found in many individuals. The study listed 170 or so TCR beta chains as associated with cytomegalovirus. A later analysis lacked HLA typing for the validation cohort, so it scored co-occurrence in that cohort across all 120 or so repertoires. The classifier was reported to diagnose cytomegalovirus status with high specificity and sensitivity in both the original and validation cohorts. Of the cluster scores, around 95% were above 0 in a later analysis, which found that TCRs clustered in the first cohort also tended to co-occur in the approximately 130 validation repertoires.

Its CDR3 holds 15 amino acids, cysteine through phenylalanine. Only CDR3 DNA remains: 45 bases, in frame from the first base. In the germline V gene, CDR1 corresponds to ENHRY and CDR2 to SYGVKD. The V end loses 4 bases and the J end loses 4 bases, and a stretch of 16 bases separates them. The receptor was isolated from a young man in good health and CMV-seropositive. The rearranged segments are TRBV10-3 and TRBJ1-2, and possibly TRBD1, on 6 matching bases. Specimen: PBMCs. CDR3 loop: CAISGRDLGGYGYTF. The DNA sequence is as follows: TGTGCCATCAGTGGCCGGGACCTAGGGGGCTATGGCTACACCTTC.